This TCR beta chain came from a study of spatial heterogeneity in lung cancer. Looking at the study overall: Matched bulk RNA-seq yielded a T cell transcriptional module score. Counts of TCR transcripts in tumor regions correlated strongly with that score. Study-level findings and limits: Counts that tracked tumor mutation counts were those of expanded intratumoral alpha and beta TCRs. Ubiquitous and regional nonsynonymous mutation counts were tracked by ubiquitous and regional expanded TCR counts, respectively.

This clonotype counts as medium-sized. Its target is unknown. TCRdb recomputed calls from the 5' RACE reads with MiXCR, one row per CDR3 protein. The sample includes roughly 17,000 distinct CDR3 sequences, almost 7% of them seen just once. The CDR3 extends over 15 amino acids. Germline V gives CDR1 MDHEN, CDR2 SYDVKM. Trimming stripped 1 base from V and 7 bases from J, with 13 bases between. Time point defined: sample taken at primary tumor resection. A total of around 67 untreated early-stage non-small cell lung cancer patients served as donors. Sequencing of whole RNA from tumor, nontumor lung or frozen PBMC involved no sorting.

This clonotype originated in a female donor with early-stage non-small cell lung cancer. This chain uses TRBV28 with TRBJ1-4, with D possibly TRBD1 on 5 matching bases. Material: lung tumor tissue, obtained at surgery. Written as DNA, the CDR3 is TGTGCCAGCAGTTTATTGTGGGGGTTGGGTGAAAAACTGTTTTTT. This translates into CASSLLWGLGEKLFF.